This is a list of T cell receptor beta chains from one sample in a study of control samples from healthy donors and cancer patients. Repertoires were generated with immunoSEQ multiplex PCR, while TCRdb's copy carries only in-frame clones and drops some. The sample carries around 180,000 clones, 70% to 90% recorded once. Sequences were obtained from blood. All receptors derive from a woman in her 30s in good health. CDR3s include the opening cysteine and the closing phenylalanine or tryptophan. The order of the fields is V gene, J gene, CDR3 length, clone size, CDR3 protein. Some rows have no size entry. The others give once, few or many, or a class for an expanded clone.

v_call: TRBV7-8
j_call: TRBJ2-7
cdr3_length: 16
clone_size: NA
cdr3_aa: CASSSRGGLESGEQYF

v_call: TRBV28
j_call: TRBJ1-4
cdr3_length: 15
clone_size: NA
cdr3_aa: CASSPGTPRSEKLFF

v_call: TRBV18
j_call: TRBJ2-5
cdr3_length: 12
clone_size: NA
cdr3_aa: CASSPDQETQYF

v_call: TRBV24-1
j_call: TRBJ1-5
cdr3_length: 16
clone_size: NA
cdr3_aa: CATSDSAGGIGQPQHF

v_call: TRBV11-2
j_call: TRBJ2-2
cdr3_length: 16
clone_size: NA
cdr3_aa: CASSTLAGEFTGELFF

v_call: TRBV2
j_call: TRBJ1-2
cdr3_length: 13
clone_size: NA
cdr3_aa: CASSLDGTYGYTF

v_call: TRBV2
j_call: TRBJ1-6
cdr3_length: 14
clone_size: NA
cdr3_aa: CASRTGTRESPLHF

v_call: TRBV13
j_call: TRBJ2-2
cdr3_length: 13
clone_size: NA
cdr3_aa: CASSFRGAGELFF

v_call: TRBV7-2
j_call: TRBJ2-7
cdr3_length: 15
clone_size: NA
cdr3_aa: CASSLEASGAYEQYF

v_call: TRBV28
j_call: TRBJ2-5
cdr3_length: 13
clone_size: NA
cdr3_aa: CASSFLDQETQYF

v_call: TRBV4-2
j_call: TRBJ2-5
cdr3_length: 15
clone_size: NA
cdr3_aa: CASSHGSGRAETQYF

v_call: TRBV24-1
j_call: TRBJ2-3
cdr3_length: 14
clone_size: NA
cdr3_aa: CATSATSGTGTQYF

v_call: TRBV28
j_call: TRBJ1-5
cdr3_length: 14
clone_size: NA
cdr3_aa: CASSPLTFNQPQHF

v_call: TRBV14
j_call: TRBJ1-6
cdr3_length: 13
clone_size: few
cdr3_aa: CASSQLNNSPLHF

v_call: TRBV12-3/TRBV12-4
j_call: TRBJ2-5
cdr3_length: 13
clone_size: NA
cdr3_aa: CASSYGFQETQYF

v_call: TRBV15
j_call: TRBJ2-2
cdr3_length: 15
clone_size: NA
cdr3_aa: CATSRVGRNTGELFF

v_call: TRBV3-1/TRBV3-2
j_call: TRBJ1-3
cdr3_length: 15
clone_size: NA
cdr3_aa: CASSLGRSSGNTIYF

v_call: TRBV7-9
j_call: TRBJ1-2
cdr3_length: 14
clone_size: NA
cdr3_aa: CASNPIGLVNGYTF

v_call: TRBV7-9
j_call: TRBJ2-1
cdr3_length: 15
clone_size: NA
cdr3_aa: CASSLGGVAVTEQFF

v_call: TRBV7-9
j_call: TRBJ1-2
cdr3_length: 15
clone_size: NA
cdr3_aa: CASGLRDREVDGYTF

v_call: TRBV7-2
j_call: TRBJ1-6
cdr3_length: 16
clone_size: NA
cdr3_aa: CASSLQTGGNNSPLHF

v_call: TRBV29-1
j_call: TRBJ2-1
cdr3_length: 14
clone_size: NA
cdr3_aa: CSAPVEATYNEQFF

v_call: TRBV11-2
j_call: TRBJ2-7
cdr3_length: 16
clone_size: NA
cdr3_aa: CASSLGEQGLSYEQYF

v_call: TRBV19
j_call: TRBJ1-2
cdr3_length: 13
clone_size: NA
cdr3_aa: CASVGGADYGYTF

v_call: TRBV5-1
j_call: TRBJ2-3
cdr3_length: 14
clone_size: NA
cdr3_aa: CASSPIRLQDTQYF

v_call: TRBV19
j_call: TRBJ1-5
cdr3_length: 13
clone_size: NA
cdr3_aa: CATSDSPNQPQHF

v_call: TRBV7-9
j_call: TRBJ2-5
cdr3_length: 15
clone_size: NA
cdr3_aa: CASSLAGQGVETQYF

v_call: TRBV19
j_call: TRBJ2-5
cdr3_length: 14
clone_size: NA
cdr3_aa: CASSIRETQETQYF

v_call: TRBV27
j_call: TRBJ1-2
cdr3_length: 14
clone_size: NA
cdr3_aa: CASSLVAAGGSYTF

v_call: TRBV5-1
j_call: TRBJ2-2
cdr3_length: 15
clone_size: NA
cdr3_aa: CASSLAQGAIGELFF

v_call: TRBV7-2
j_call: TRBJ2-7
cdr3_length: 15
clone_size: NA
cdr3_aa: CASSPEGGRPGEQYF

v_call: TRBV9
j_call: TRBJ2-1
cdr3_length: 13
clone_size: NA
cdr3_aa: CASSVGDYNEQFF

v_call: TRBV5-6
j_call: TRBJ2-7
cdr3_length: 14
clone_size: NA
cdr3_aa: CASTESGRAIEQYF

v_call: TRBV6-6
j_call: TRBJ1-5
cdr3_length: 15
clone_size: NA
cdr3_aa: CASTPGQDGNQPQHF

v_call: TRBV24-1
j_call: TRBJ2-5
cdr3_length: 15
clone_size: NA
cdr3_aa: CATSDLTSGGETQYF

v_call: TRBV19
j_call: TRBJ1-5
cdr3_length: 19
clone_size: once
cdr3_aa: CASSIGQGVYYLSNQPQHF

v_call: TRBV2
j_call: TRBJ1-2
cdr3_length: 20
clone_size: NA
cdr3_aa: CAREQGGGLTINHETGGYTF

v_call: TRBV7-9
j_call: TRBJ2-7
cdr3_length: 15
clone_size: NA
cdr3_aa: CASSNNARDRGEQYF

v_call: TRBV28
j_call: TRBJ2-5
cdr3_length: 15
clone_size: NA
cdr3_aa: CASSSRAGGPETQYF

v_call: TRBV5-4
j_call: TRBJ2-2
cdr3_length: 15
clone_size: NA
cdr3_aa: CASSRGGGYTGELFF

v_call: TRBV6-2/TRBV6-3
j_call: TRBJ1-2
cdr3_length: 13
clone_size: NA
cdr3_aa: CASSYRAAYGYTF

v_call: TRBV14
j_call: TRBJ2-2
cdr3_length: 15
clone_size: NA
cdr3_aa: CASSQVLGATGELFF

v_call: TRBV27
j_call: TRBJ2-7
cdr3_length: 13
clone_size: NA
cdr3_aa: CASSLFRGNEQYF

v_call: TRBV28
j_call: TRBJ2-7
cdr3_length: 15
clone_size: NA
cdr3_aa: CASSLMMGAGASRYF

v_call: TRBV7-9
j_call: TRBJ2-5
cdr3_length: 15
clone_size: once
cdr3_aa: CASSRYPGQRETQYF

v_call: TRBV5-1
j_call: TRBJ2-5
cdr3_length: 14
clone_size: NA
cdr3_aa: CASSFLEGVQTQYF

v_call: TRBV6-4
j_call: TRBJ2-1
cdr3_length: 12
clone_size: NA
cdr3_aa: CASSDFHNEQFF

v_call: TRBV5-1
j_call: TRBJ2-3
cdr3_length: 16
clone_size: NA
cdr3_aa: CASSLAGGLGADTQYF

v_call: TRBV19
j_call: TRBJ2-7
cdr3_length: 15
clone_size: NA
cdr3_aa: CASSPLARSSYEQYF

v_call: TRBV2
j_call: TRBJ2-5
cdr3_length: 19
clone_size: NA
cdr3_aa: CASRAKSGRPLTPQETQYF

v_call: TRBV7-6
j_call: TRBJ2-6
cdr3_length: 15
clone_size: NA
cdr3_aa: CASSSLTAGANVLTF

v_call: TRBV13
j_call: TRBJ2-7
cdr3_length: 16
clone_size: NA
cdr3_aa: CASSLGLVSGSHEQYF

v_call: TRBV27
j_call: TRBJ1-1
cdr3_length: 14
clone_size: NA
cdr3_aa: CASSLRGRGTEAFF

v_call: TRBV30
j_call: TRBJ1-2
cdr3_length: 15
clone_size: NA
cdr3_aa: CAWSFTGGSGYGYTF

v_call: TRBV5-1
j_call: TRBJ1-6
cdr3_length: 16
clone_size: NA
cdr3_aa: CASSPTESSYNSPLHF

v_call: TRBV3-1/TRBV3-2
j_call: TRBJ1-1
cdr3_length: 14
clone_size: few
cdr3_aa: CASSADLGDTEAFF

v_call: TRBV5-4
j_call: TRBJ1-2
cdr3_length: 14
clone_size: NA
cdr3_aa: CASSGGGQFSGYTF

v_call: TRBV9
j_call: TRBJ1-2
cdr3_length: 13
clone_size: few
cdr3_aa: CASSVEEGSGYTF

v_call: TRBV5-5
j_call: TRBJ2-7
cdr3_length: 15
clone_size: NA
cdr3_aa: CASSSDPSGIYEQYF

v_call: TRBV19
j_call: TRBJ1-1
cdr3_length: 11
clone_size: NA
cdr3_aa: CASSIDTEAFF